The 20 T cell receptor beta chains given below trace back to one sample, sequenced in a study of metastatic and nonmetastatic thyroid tumors. TCRdb redid the clone calls on the PCR reads using MiXCR. The sample lists some 21,000 clones, about a quarter seen once, with roughly 3.1% in the top ten. Before thyroid surgery, none of the patients had received any treatment. The sequenced sample consisted of blood. The receptors were gathered from a male donor with papillary thyroid cancer or a benign thyroid nodule (not recorded which). Some clones in this sample may be carry-over from other donors' samples.

V and J are TRBV7-3 and TRBJ2-5; no clear D gene. From germline, CDR1 is SGHTA and CDR2 FQGTGA. CDR3 length: 16 amino acids. V was cut by 5 bases and J by 5 bases, with 21 bases left in between. The CDR3 coding sequence is TGTGCCAGCAGCCTCCTTGGTGCCGGGTTAAGGGAGACCCAGTACTTC. Encoded protein: CASSLLGAGLRETQYF.

The chain uses TRBV2 and TRBJ1-3; perhaps TRBD1 as D (6 bases). V lost 5 bases and J lost 3, with 14 bases in between. The CDR3 consists of 15 residues. The germline V gene encodes CDR1 SNHLY and CDR2 FYNNEI. The CDR3 DNA follows: TGTGCCAGCAGTTACTCTAACAGGGTTGGAAACACCATATATTTT. It encodes CASSYSNRVGNTIYF.

There are many counts of this clone. The rearrangement joins TRBV18 to TRBJ2-5; 13 bases agree with TRBD2. Per the germline V gene, CDR1 is KGHSH and CDR2 is LQKENI. The V and J ends lost 3 bases and 3 bases, in that order; junction bases with no gene match: 4. The CDR3 is 16 amino acids. CDR3 coding DNA: TGTGCCAGCTCACCCACTAGCGGGAGGGTCGAAGAGACCCAGTACTTC. Translation gives CASSPTSGRVEETQYF. The variable domain in full, completed from reference TRBV18 and TRBJ2-5, reads NAGVMQNPRHLVRRRGQEARLRCSPMKGHSHVYWYRQLPEEGLKFMVYLQKENIIDESGMPKERFSAEFPKEGPSILRIQQVVRGDSAAYFCASSPTSGRVEETQYFGPGTRLLVL.

By share, this clone counts as medium-sized (0.01 to 0.1%). The chain couples TRBV6-5 to TRBJ2-5, with D possibly called TRBD1 or TRBD2 (5 bases each). Trimming shortened V by 0 bases and J by 5 bases, and 16 bases separated the two germline ends. CDR3 size: 16 residues. CDR1 MNHEY and CDR2 SVGAGI come from the germline V gene. The CDR3 reads CASSYSKGSGRETQYF. CDR3 DNA sequence: TGTGCCAGCAGTTACTCGAAGGGGAGTGGGCGGGAGACCCAGTACTTC.

In its sample, this clone was seen many times. Being one base from a much bigger clone, this may be a read error. The V call is TRBV5-1, the J call TRBJ1-6, with a tentative D call TRBD1 (5 bases). V was shortened by 0 bases and J by 7 bases, with 11 bases between the two germline ends. Germline-derived CDR1 and CDR2 are SGHRS and YFSETQ. This CDR3 comprises 15 residues. The CDR3 DNA sequence: TGCGCCAGCAGCTTGGGAACAGGCAACAATTCACCCCTCCACTTT. Protein: CASSLGTGNNSPLHF.

Remarks on this clone: An end of the junction does not agree with germline; a read error may underlie this. V and J are TRBV9 and TRBJ2-1, with D perhaps matching TRBD2 (5 bases). CDR1 and CDR2 (germline): SGDLS, YYNGEE. CDR3 length equals 16 residues. CDR3 in amino acids: CASSVGSVSSYNKQFF. The CDR3 bases are TGTGCCAGCAGCGTAGGTAGCGTGAGCTCCTACAATAAGCAGTTCTTC.

In its sample, this clone was seen a few times. This chain links TRBV6-2 or TRBV6-3 with TRBJ2-7, with 7 bases that match TRBD2. From germline, CDR1 is MNHEY and CDR2 SVGEGT. V was pared by 2 bases and J by 7 bases, with 11 bases of the junction left unmatched. The CDR3 covers 15 residues. The CDR3 bases are TGTGCCAGCAGTTACAGAGGGACTACCCACTGGGAGCAGTACTTC. The encoded protein is CASSYRGTTHWEQYF.

The gene calls are TRBV6-1 and TRBJ2-7; unclear D gene. CDR3 length: 14 amino acids. The V end was cut by 6 bases, the J end by 6 bases, with 18 bases between. The germline V gene encodes CDR1 MNHNS and CDR2 SASEGT. CDR3: CASRRSGRGAEQYF. CDR3 nucleotide sequence: TGTGCCAGCAGACGAAGTGGTAGAGGCGCCGAGCAGTACTTC.

This clone was found many times. V and J are TRBV20-1 and TRBJ1-4; D remains ambiguous. Germline assignment: CDR1 DFQATT and CDR2 SNEGSKA (reference sequence). The ends were cut back, 1 base at V and 7 bases at J, with 10 bases in the middle. The CDR3 covers 13 residues. The CDR3 protein is CSARVPGGEKLFF. In DNA, the CDR3 is TGCAGTGCTAGAGTCCCCGGCGGTGAAAAACTGTTTTTT.

This clone was detected only a few times. The J gene is TRBJ2-1, the V gene TRBV6-5; perhaps TRBD1 as D (6 bases). V shed 5 bases and J shed 3 bases, with 20 bases lying between them. Germline V gives CDR1 MNHEY, CDR2 SVGAGI. This CDR3 contains 17 residues. For the CDR3, the DNA is TGTGCCAGCAGTCGCAGGGGTATACAACACATCTACAATGAGCAGTTCTTC. Protein sequence: CASSRRGIQHIYNEQFF.

This clone is categorized as medium-sized. The chain recombines TRBV20-1 with TRBJ1-6, with D maybe TRBD1 (5 bases). Trimming took off 5 bases at V and 7 bases at J, with 15 bases between the two ends. Germline loops: CDR1 DFQATT, CDR2 SNEGSKA (reference sequence). There are 14 residues in the CDR3. Written as DNA, the CDR3 is TGCAGTGCTTTGCCAGGGCCGCGGAATTCACCCCTCCACTTT. It translates to CSALPGPRNSPLHF.

This clone was detected many times. The genes are TRBV7-9 and TRBJ2-7; 9 nucleotides line up with TRBD1. The CDR3 has 14 residues. The germline V gene encodes CDR1 SEHNR and CDR2 FQNEAQ (reference sequence). J was trimmed by 4 bases and V by 5 bases; bases with no gene match: 6. The CDR3 DNA reads as TGTGCCAGCAGCAACACAGGGGGCACTTACGAGCAGTACTTC. Protein product: CASSNTGGTYEQYF.

This clone showed up just a few times. The chain has TRBV19 and TRBJ2-7; D gene ambiguous. The V and J ends lost 3 bases and 0 bases respectively, with 12 bases between them. Germline V gives CDR1 LNHDA, CDR2 SQIVND (reference sequence). The CDR3 is 15 residues long. The CDR3 region has the DNA TGTGCCAGTAGTATCCTCGCGCGCCCCTCCTACGAGCAGTACTTC. Translated, it gives CASSILARPSYEQYF.

A remark on this clone: One junction end does not reproduce the germline sequence, and a read error may be involved. This sequence joins TRBV6-1 and TRBJ2-7; tentatively, D is TRBD1 (7 bases). Germline assignment: CDR1 MNHNS and CDR2 SASEGT. The CDR3 loop spans 12 amino acids. The CDR3, as DNA: TGTGCCAGCAGCTTCGACAGGGACTCTGGTAACTTC. Translating gives CASSFDRDSGNF.

CDR3 nucleotide sequence: TGTGCCAGCAGCACTATGACAGGGGACAATGAGCAGTTCTTC. Encoded protein: CASSTMTGDNEQFF. The chain couples TRBV6-1 to TRBJ2-1, with 8 positions matching TRBD1. The germline CDR1 and CDR2 sequences are MNHNS and SASEGT. V shed 6 bases and J 5 bases; nucleotides not matched to a gene: 6. The CDR3 is 14 residues long.

J is TRBJ1-6 and V is TRBV4-1; D is ambiguous. The V and J ends lost 5 bases and 9 bases respectively, with 14 bases between them. The CDR3 length is 14 residues. The germline V gene encodes CDR1 MGHRA and CDR2 YSYEKL. In DNA form, the CDR3 reads TGCGCCAGCAGCGCCCAGGCCCGGGGTTCACCCCTCCACTTT. This gives the protein CASSAQARGSPLHF.

This clone has at least ten counts. The chain couples TRBV7-9 to TRBJ2-7; possibly TRBD1 or TRBD2 for D (5 bases each). The CDR3 is made up of 14 amino acids. Germline-derived CDR1 and CDR2 are SEHNR and FQNEAQ (reference sequence). Between the trimmed V and J ends, which lost 5 bases and 3 bases, there was a span of 14 bases. Here the CDR3 DNA reads TGTGCCAGCAGCCACCCGGGACGGGACTACGAGCAGTACTTC. It encodes CASSHPGRDYEQYF.

V gene TRBV6-5 combines with J gene TRBJ2-1; D possibly uses TRBD1 or TRBD2 (5 bases each). This CDR3 spans 20 amino acids. Germline V gene lookup returns CDR1 MNHEY and CDR2 SVGAGI. V lost 4 bases to trimming and J lost 6 bases, with 31 bases between them. In nucleotides, the CDR3 is TGTGCCAGCAGTTGCGCCGCCGGGGCTAGCCATCCTCGGGTATGCAATGAGCAGTTCTTC. This codes for CASSCAAGASHPRVCNEQFF.

A few counts support this clone. This chain links TRBV15 with TRBJ2-3; D not certain. The CDR3 sequence is 16 residues long. V lost 3 bases and J 0 bases, leaving 13 bases between the germline ends. Germline values: CDR1 LNHNV, CDR2 YYDKDF (reference sequence). CDR3: CATSSGERRSTDTQYF. The CDR3 nucleotides read TGTGCCACCAGCAGTGGGGAAAGGCGGAGCACAGATACGCAGTATTTT.

This chain uses TRBV12-3 or TRBV12-4 with TRBJ2-1, with D perhaps given as TRBD1 or TRBD2 (5 bases each). V dropped 6 bases and J dropped 9 bases, with 9 bases sitting between them. The CDR3 extends over 11 amino acids. CDR3 loop: CASRGDGEQFF. CDR3 DNA: TGTGCCAGCAGAGGGGACGGTGAGCAGTTCTTC.